The T cell receptor beta chain under discussion was sequenced for a study of blood T cell repertoires in COVID-19. Study background: In each case, the material was cDNA or gDNA derived from T cells, B-cell-depleted T cells, or PBMCs.

This clone was recorded only once. Under the authors' procedure: Researchers report that nucleated cell counts were estimated from reference gene primer amplification. The protocol was immunoSEQ multiplex PCR, while the TCRdb copy is restricted to in-frame clones and leaves out a portion. The V and J calls and the clone size are those of that table, but D and trimming were determined from the DNA. In the table there are more than 100,000 clones, 88% of which are singletons. This TCR was sampled from a human donor in a cohort sampled during active COVID-19. Material: peripheral blood.

The chain's CDR3 is CASRRAGLSGGRNNEQFF. DNA of the CDR3: TGTGCCAGCAGGCGTGCAGGACTTAGCGGGGGCCGCAACAATGAGCAGTTCTTC. This rearrangement joins TRBV28 to TRBJ2-1; 9 bases match TRBD2. CDR3 size: 18 residues. The germline gives CDR1 MDHEN, CDR2 SYDVKM. V gave up 6 bases and J gave up 5 bases; unmatched junction bases: 17.